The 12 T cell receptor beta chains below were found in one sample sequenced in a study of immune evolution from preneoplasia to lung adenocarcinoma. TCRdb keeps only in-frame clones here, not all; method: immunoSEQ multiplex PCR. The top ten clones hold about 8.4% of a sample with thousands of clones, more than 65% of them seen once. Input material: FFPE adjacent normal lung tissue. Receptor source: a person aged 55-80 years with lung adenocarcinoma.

CDR3 sequence (DNA): TGTGCCAGCAGGGACAACAGGGTCGGCGAGGAGACCCAGTACTTC. This encodes CASRDNRVGEETQYF. The chain carries TRBV5-6 and TRBJ2-5; a weak D match, TRBD1 (6 bases). There are 15 residues in the CDR3. The V end lost 5 bases, the J end lost 5 bases, and 19 bases lay between the germline ends. Germline CDR1 reads SGHDT; CDR2 reads YYEEEE.

CDR3 protein: CASSLTGIGNEKLFF. CDR3 nucleotide sequence: TGTGCCAGCAGTCTCACAGGGATCGGTAATGAAAAACTGTTTTTT. This rearrangement joins TRBV28 to TRBJ1-4; D is perhaps TRBD1 (6 bases). The CDR3 runs to 15 residues. V shed 5 bases and J shed 4 bases, with 14 bases lying between them. CDR1 and CDR2 (germline): MDHEN, SYDVKM.

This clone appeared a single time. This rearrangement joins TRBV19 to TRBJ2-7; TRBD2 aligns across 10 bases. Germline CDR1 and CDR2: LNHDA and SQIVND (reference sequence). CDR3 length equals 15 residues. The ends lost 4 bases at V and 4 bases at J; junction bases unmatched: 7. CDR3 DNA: TGTGCCAGTAGTAGTACTAGCGGGGTACGGTACGAGCAGTACTTC. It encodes CASSSTSGVRYEQYF.

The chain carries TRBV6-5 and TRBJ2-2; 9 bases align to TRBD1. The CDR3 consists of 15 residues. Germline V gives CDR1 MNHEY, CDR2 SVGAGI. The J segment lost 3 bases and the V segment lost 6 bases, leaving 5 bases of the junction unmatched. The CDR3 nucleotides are TGTGCCAGCAGGACAGGGGGACAGCACACCGGGGAGCTGTTTTTT. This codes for CASRTGGQHTGELFF.

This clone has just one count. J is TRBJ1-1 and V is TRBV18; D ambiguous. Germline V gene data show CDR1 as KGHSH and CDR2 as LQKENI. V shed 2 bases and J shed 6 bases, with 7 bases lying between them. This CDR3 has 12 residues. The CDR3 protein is CASSPSGAEAFF. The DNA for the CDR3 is TGTGCCAGCTCACCATCCGGGGCTGAAGCTTTCTTT.

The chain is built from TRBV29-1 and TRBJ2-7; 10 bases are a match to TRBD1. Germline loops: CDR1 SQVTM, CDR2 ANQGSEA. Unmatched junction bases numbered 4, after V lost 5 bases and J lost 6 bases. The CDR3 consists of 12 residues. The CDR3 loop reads CSVPRTGGEQYF. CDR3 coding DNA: TGCAGCGTTCCAAGGACAGGGGGCGAGCAGTACTTC.

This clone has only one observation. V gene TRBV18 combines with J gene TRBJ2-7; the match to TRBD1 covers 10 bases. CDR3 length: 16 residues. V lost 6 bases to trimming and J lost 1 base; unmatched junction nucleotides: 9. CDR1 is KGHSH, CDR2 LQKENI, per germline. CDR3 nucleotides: TGTGCCAGCTCCCGGACAGGGGGGCCCCAATCCTACGAGCAGTACTTC. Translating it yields CASSRTGGPQSYEQYF. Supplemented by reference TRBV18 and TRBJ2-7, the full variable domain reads NAGVMQNPRHLVRRRGQEARLRCSPMKGHSHVYWYRQLPEEGLKFMVYLQKENIIDESGMPKERFSAEFPKEGPSILRIQQVVRGDSAAYFCASSRTGGPQSYEQYFGPGTRLTVT.

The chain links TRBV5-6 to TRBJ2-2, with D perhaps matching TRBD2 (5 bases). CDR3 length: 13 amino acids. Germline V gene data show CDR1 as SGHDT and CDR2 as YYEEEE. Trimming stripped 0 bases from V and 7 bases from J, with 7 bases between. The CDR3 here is CASSLAGFGELFF. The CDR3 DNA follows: TGTGCCAGCAGCTTGGCGGGGTTCGGGGAGCTGTTTTTT.

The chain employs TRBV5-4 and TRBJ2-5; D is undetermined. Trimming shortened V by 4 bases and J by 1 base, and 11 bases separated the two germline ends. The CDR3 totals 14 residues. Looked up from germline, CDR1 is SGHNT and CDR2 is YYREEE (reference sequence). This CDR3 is CASSQTRSQETQYF. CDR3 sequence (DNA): TGTGCCAGCAGCCAGACGCGTTCCCAAGAGACCCAGTACTTC.

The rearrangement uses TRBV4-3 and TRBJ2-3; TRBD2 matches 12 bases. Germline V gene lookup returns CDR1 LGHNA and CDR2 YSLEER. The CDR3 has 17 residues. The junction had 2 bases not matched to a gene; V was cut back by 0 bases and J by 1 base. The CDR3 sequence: CASSQDLAGGGTDTQYF. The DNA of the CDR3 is TGCGCCAGCAGCCAAGATCTAGCGGGGGGGGGCACAGATACGCAGTATTTT.

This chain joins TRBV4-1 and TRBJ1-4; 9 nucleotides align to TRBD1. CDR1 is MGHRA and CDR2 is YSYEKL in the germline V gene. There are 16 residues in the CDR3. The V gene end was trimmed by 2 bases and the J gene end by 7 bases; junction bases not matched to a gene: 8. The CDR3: CASSQLRQGEGEKLFF. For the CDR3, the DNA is TGCGCCAGCAGCCAACTCCGACAGGGGGAAGGTGAAAAACTGTTTTTT.

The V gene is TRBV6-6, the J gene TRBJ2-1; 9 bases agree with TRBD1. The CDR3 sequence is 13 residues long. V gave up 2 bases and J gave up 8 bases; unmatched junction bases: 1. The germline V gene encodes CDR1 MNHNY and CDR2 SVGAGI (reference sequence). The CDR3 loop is CASSYDRGDEQFF. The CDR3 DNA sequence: TGTGCCAGCAGTTACGACAGGGGGGATGAGCAGTTCTTC.